This TCR beta chain was captured in a study of technical replicates of blood from a handful of donors. The CDR3 spans 14 residues. Unmatched junction bases numbered 8, after V lost 6 bases and J lost 5 bases. Germline V lookup: CDR1 SGHTA, CDR2 FQGNSA. Clones were read by immunoSEQ multiplex PCR, and TCRdb kept only the in-frame ones, dropping some. In the table there are about 73,000 clones, approximately 91% of which are singletons. This clone occurred a few times. The V call is TRBV7-2, the J call TRBJ2-5; TRBD1 matches 8 bases. This clonotype was sampled from a human donor in good health. Some clones in this sample may be carry-over from other donors' samples. Sample: PBMCs. CDR3 amino acids: CASSSRRGRETQYF. The CDR3 DNA reads as TGTGCCAGCAGTTCCCGCAGGGGGCGGGAGACCCAGTACTTC.